Presented here are 14 T cell receptor beta chains from one specimen sequenced in a study of neurological immune-mediated disorders. TCRdb reanalysed the 5' RACE reads using MiXCR and keeps one entry per CDR3 protein. Here the sample spans roughly 65,000 distinct CDR3 sequences, around 4% being singletons. Material for sequencing was PBMCs. The receptors here all came from a man aged 45-65 years with multiple sclerosis.

This clonotype was counted ten times or more. The CDR3 region has the DNA TGTGCCAGCAGCTTAGGTGGGGGGCGTGAGACCCAGTACTTC. Translated, it gives CASSLGGGRETQYF. V and J are TRBV7-2 and TRBJ2-5; D may match TRBD1 or TRBD2 (6 bases each). The germline gives CDR1 SGHTA, CDR2 FQGNSA. V gave up 1 base and J gave up 5 bases, with 11 bases separating them. The CDR3 spans 14 residues. The entire variable domain, with the rest obtained from reference TRBV7-2 and TRBJ2-5, is as follows: GAGVSQSPSNKVTEKGKDVELRCDPISGHTALYWYRQSLGQGLEFLIYFQGNSAPDKSGLPSDRFSAERTGGSVSTLTIQRTQQEDSAVYLCASSLGGGRETQYFGPGTRLLVL.

This clonotype was observed at least ten times. The rearrangement links TRBV6-5 to TRBJ2-1; D is uncertain. Trimming cost V 2 bases and J 12 bases, with 20 bases left between them. The CDR3 runs 15 residues. Germline V gene sequence: CDR1 MNHEY, CDR2 SVGAGI. DNA for the CDR3: TGTGCCAGCAGTTACAAACCCCCGATCGCCGCAGTGCAGTTCTTC. Encoded protein: CASSYKPPIAAVQFF.

This clonotype was seen ten or more times. The chain uses TRBV9 and TRBJ2-1; possible D gene TRBD2, 6 bases. Germline CDR1 and CDR2: SGDLS and YYNGEE. V was shortened by 4 bases and J by 7 bases, with 12 bases between the two germline ends. The CDR3 is 13 amino acids. This chain's CDR3 is CASSPASGNEQFF. Here the CDR3 DNA reads TGTGCCAGCAGCCCGGCGAGCGGGAATGAGCAGTTCTTC.

Many counts were recorded for this clonotype. The chain employs TRBV12-3 or TRBV12-4 and TRBJ1-5; 9 bases map to TRBD1. V was clipped by 6 bases and J by 0 bases; unmatched bases: 12. The CDR3 is made up of 18 amino acids. CDR3 bases: TGTGCCAGCAGAATGGGACAGGGCAAGGGGGCTAGCAATCAGCCCCAGCATTTT. Translated, it gives CASRMGQGKGASNQPQHF.

This clonotype has ten or more counts. The chain combines TRBV24-1 with TRBJ2-3, with 9 nucleotides matching TRBD1. V was clipped by 6 bases and J by 3 bases; unmatched bases: 6. The CDR3 is made up of 15 amino acids. CDR1 KGHDR and CDR2 SFDVKD come from the germline V gene. CDR3 coding DNA: TGTGCCACCAGTATGGACAGGGGTTCGACAGATACGCAGTATTTT. It specifies CATSMDRGSTDTQYF.

Ten or more counts support this clonotype. V usage is TRBV20-1 and J usage is TRBJ2-3; 11 bases fit TRBD2. The CDR3 loop spans 15 amino acids. J gave up 4 bases and V 6 bases, and 9 bases lay outside the gene matches. Germline V gene lookup returns CDR1 DFQATT and CDR2 SNEGSKA (reference sequence). CDR3 region: CSATTLAGGADTQYF. The DNA of the CDR3 is TGCAGTGCCACTACCCTAGCGGGGGGTGCAGATACGCAGTATTTT.

This clonotype has at least ten counts. The chain has TRBV20-1 and TRBJ2-3; 8 bases align to TRBD2. The J segment lost 0 bases and the V segment lost 3 bases, leaving 8 bases of the junction unmatched. CDR1 DFQATT and CDR2 SNEGSKA come from the germline V gene (reference sequence). This CDR3 spans 16 amino acids. The CDR3 nucleotides are TGCAGTGCTAGCGCTACTAGCGGTGCTAGCACAGATACGCAGTATTTT. As protein: CSASATSGASTDTQYF.

As regards this clonotype: A read error is possible here, since a much larger clone lies one base away. The V gene is TRBV3-1, the J gene TRBJ2-3, with 9 bases matching TRBD1. From germline, CDR1 is LGHDT and CDR2 YNNKEL (reference sequence). CDR3 length: 12 residues. With V trimmed by 3 bases and J by 13 bases, 5 bases remained unmatched. DNA for the CDR3: TGTGCCAGCAGCCAGGAACAGGGGGCGGAGTATTTT. Translating gives CASSQEQGAEYF.

In its sample, this clonotype was seen many times. The CDR3 bases are TGTGCCAGCAGTGAAAAAACCCGGACCTTAAACACTGAAGCTTTCTTT. It specifies CASSEKTRTLNTEAFF. The rearrangement joins TRBV25-1 to TRBJ1-1; D uncertain. The CDR3 is 16 residues long. The V end was cut by 2 bases, the J end by 2 bases, with 15 bases between. Germline V gene lookup returns CDR1 MGHDK and CDR2 SYGVNS. Supplemented by reference TRBV25-1 and TRBJ1-1, the full variable domain reads EADIYQTPRYLVIGTGKKITLECSQTMGHDKMYWYQQDPGMELHLIHYSYGVNSTEKGDLSSESTVSRIRTEHFPLTLESARPSHTSQYLCASSEKTRTLNTEAFFGQGTRLTVV.

This clonotype was seen ten or more times. V is TRBV3-1 and J is TRBJ2-1; TRBD2 aligns across 9 bases. The CDR3 contains 15 residues. The J segment lost 9 bases and the V segment lost 1 base, leaving 7 bases of the junction unmatched. Germline lookup yields CDR1 LGHDT and CDR2 YNNKEL (reference sequence). CDR3 sequence (DNA): TGTGCCAGCAGCCAAGCGGGACTAGCCGGCCCTGAGCAGTTCTTC. It yields the protein CASSQAGLAGPEQFF.

This clonotype was recorded at least ten times. The chain combines TRBV5-1 with TRBJ2-1; D possibly matches TRBD1 or TRBD2 (5 bases each). The germline gives CDR1 SGHRS, CDR2 YFSETQ. Trimming pared 6 bases from V and 6 bases from J, leaving 13 bases between. The CDR3 is 13 amino acids. This CDR3 is CASTGSRGNEQFF. Written as DNA, the CDR3 is TGCGCCAGCACGGGGTCGAGGGGCAATGAGCAGTTCTTC.

This clonotype was detected many times. The chain recombines TRBV7-9 with TRBJ1-4; D is possibly TRBD1 (5 bases). Germline-derived CDR1 and CDR2 are SEHNR and FQNEAQ (reference sequence). V was trimmed by 0 bases and J by 8 bases, leaving 10 bases between them. This CDR3 has 14 residues. The CDR3 here is CASSLAGVGEKLFF. The CDR3 region has the DNA TGTGCCAGCAGCTTAGCAGGGGTTGGAGAAAAACTGTTTTTT.

This clonotype was seen ten or more times. The chain combines TRBV5-1 with TRBJ2-5, with D possibly being TRBD2 (7 bases). This CDR3 comprises 15 residues. V was pared by 4 bases and J by 1 base, with 14 bases between. CDR1 SGHRS and CDR2 YFSETQ come from the germline V gene. CDR3 nucleotide sequence: TGCGCCAGCAGCAGGGATAGGGGGGGCCAAGAGACCCAGTACTTC. Translating it yields CASSRDRGGQETQYF.

This clonotype was detected a few times. The J gene is TRBJ2-1, the V gene TRBV18; D is undetermined. V was cut by 4 bases and J by 3 bases, with 1 base left in between. This CDR3 has 11 residues. CDR1 and CDR2 (germline): KGHSH, LQKENI. CDR3 sequence: CASSLYNEQFF. CDR3 DNA sequence: TGTGCCAGCTCACTCTACAATGAGCAGTTCTTC. The variable domain in full, completed from reference TRBV18 and TRBJ2-1, reads NAGVMQNPRHLVRRRGQEARLRCSPMKGHSHVYWYRQLPEEGLKFMVYLQKENIIDESGMPKERFSAEFPKEGPSILRIQQVVRGDSAAYFCASSLYNEQFFGPGTRLTVL.